The next 31 T cell receptor beta chains were all read from a single sample in a study of blood T cell repertoires in COVID-19. The data were produced by immunoSEQ multiplex PCR, yet TCRdb's version contains in-frame clones alone and is incomplete. The data contain more than 25,000 clones, approximately 89% of them singletons. The sequenced material came from peripheral blood. These receptors came from a human donor with acute or convalescent COVID-19. The donor label of this sample is uncertain.

The gene calls are TRBV10-1 and TRBJ2-1; 12 nucleotides match TRBD2. This CDR3 has 14 residues. Germline V gene lookup returns CDR1 WNHNN and CDR2 SYGVQD (reference sequence). V gave up 6 bases and J gave up 10 bases; unmatched junction bases: 7. The CDR3 sequence is CASSQHGLAGEQFF. The CDR3, as DNA: TGCGCCAGCAGCCAACATGGACTAGCGGGGGAGCAGTTCTTC.

CDR3 coding DNA: TGTGCCACCCGGACAGGGTTTACTAATGAAAAACTGTTTTTT. Its protein product is CATRTGFTNEKLFF. V usage is TRBV19 and J usage is TRBJ1-4; 8 nucleotides match TRBD1. The CDR3 consists of 14 residues. With 10 bases clipped from V and 2 bases from J, the junction kept 6 bases outside the gene matches. Germline lookup yields CDR1 LNHDA and CDR2 SQIVND (reference sequence).

This clone turned up a few times. The V gene is TRBV2, the J gene TRBJ1-5; 9 bases are a match to TRBD1. Germline V lookup: CDR1 SNHLY, CDR2 FYNNEI. The CDR3 loop spans 15 amino acids. Losses at the gene ends were 5 bases for V and 5 bases for J; bases not matched to a gene: 7. As DNA, the CDR3 is TGTGCCAGCAGTTACTACAGGGGGCTAGATCAGCCCCAGCATTTT. The encoded protein is CASSYYRGLDQPQHF.

The rearrangement joins TRBV4-2 to TRBJ2-5; TRBD2 is a possible D gene (6 bases). The germline V gene encodes CDR1 LGHNA and CDR2 YNFKEQ. The V and J ends lost 0 bases and 1 base respectively, with 12 bases between them. The CDR3 loop spans 16 amino acids. In nucleotides, the CDR3 is TGTGCCAGCAGCCAAGAGAGAGCGGGTCCCCAAGAGACCCAGTACTTC. Its translation: CASSQERAGPQETQYF.

The chain combines TRBV28 with TRBJ1-1; no firm D call. The CDR3 length is 16 residues. Germline assignment: CDR1 MDHEN and CDR2 SYDVKM. V was cut by 6 bases and J by 5 bases, with 22 bases left in between. The CDR3 bases are TGTGCCAGCAGGGACGGGATCGGGTCAGCTTCGACTGAAGCTTTCTTT. Translated, it gives CASRDGIGSASTEAFF.

This clone was seen once. The chain joins TRBV6-6 to TRBJ2-7; D perhaps matches TRBD1 (5 bases). Per germline, CDR1 MNHNY and CDR2 SVGAGI (reference sequence). Trimming pared 0 bases from V and 4 bases from J, leaving 7 bases between. The CDR3 loop spans 13 amino acids. The CDR3 reads CASSYSGEYEQYV. In DNA form, the CDR3 reads TGTGCCAGCAGTTACTCAGGGGAATACGAGCAGTACGTC.

The V call is TRBV7-9, the J call TRBJ1-2; perhaps TRBD1 as D (5 bases). This CDR3 is 17 amino acids long. With 4 bases removed from V and 0 bases from J, the gap between germline ends came to 18 bases. Germline CDR1 SEHNR, CDR2 FQNEAQ (reference sequence). CDR3 region: CASSSYSSAGPNYGYTF. The CDR3 DNA is TGTGCCAGCAGCTCGTACTCCTCGGCAGGGCCTAACTATGGCTACACCTTC.

The chain employs TRBV2 and TRBJ1-6; 10 bases match TRBD1. The CDR3 is made up of 17 amino acids. V shed 6 bases, J shed 11 bases, and the junction held 16 bases outside the gene matches. Per the germline V gene, CDR1 is SNHLY and CDR2 is FYNNEI. The CDR3 loop is CASRDRGLGSFNPPLHF. CDR3 in DNA: TGTGCCAGCAGAGACAGGGGGCTTGGGTCATTTAACCCACCCCTCCACTTT.

V gene TRBV18 combines with J gene TRBJ2-7; 9 positions match TRBD1. V was clipped by 3 bases and J by 5 bases; unmatched bases: 14. This CDR3 has 17 residues. Germline-derived CDR1 and CDR2 are KGHSH and LQKENI. CDR3 nucleotides: TGTGCCAGCTCACCCGCGTTACGACAGGGGGGGAACGACGAGCAGTACTTC. Translating it yields CASSPALRQGGNDEQYF. The variable domain in full, completed from reference TRBV18 and TRBJ2-7, reads NAGVMQNPRHLVRRRGQEARLRCSPMKGHSHVYWYRQLPEEGLKFMVYLQKENIIDESGMPKERFSAEFPKEGPSILRIQQVVRGDSAAYFCASSPALRQGGNDEQYFGPGTRLTVT.

The chain employs TRBV10-3 and TRBJ2-1; 8 positions match TRBD1. Trimming at V came to 1 base and at J to 9 bases, leaving 11 bases not matched to a gene. CDR1 is ENHRY and CDR2 is SYGVKD in the germline V gene. The CDR3 length is 16 residues. In DNA form, the CDR3 reads TGTGCCATCAGTGAGTTCGACAGGGGATCGGTAGGTGAGCAGTTCTTC. This gives the protein CAISEFDRGSVGEQFF.

The chain recombines TRBV9 with TRBJ2-1, with 12 bases aligning to TRBD2. V lost 2 bases to trimming and J lost 9 bases; unmatched junction nucleotides: 9. This CDR3 has 16 residues. Germline V gene data show CDR1 as SGDLS and CDR2 as YYNGEE. DNA of the CDR3: TGTGCCAGCAGCGTCACCGGGACTAGCGGGTCTACTGAGCAGTTCTTC. It specifies CASSVTGTSGSTEQFF. Filled out from reference TRBV9 and TRBJ2-1, the complete variable domain reads DSGVTQTPKHLITATGQRVTLRCSPRSGDLSVYWYQQSLDQGLQFLIQYYNGEERAKGNILERFSAQQFPDLHSELNLSSLELGDSALYFCASSVTGTSGSTEQFFGPGTRLTVL.

The chain has TRBV6-6 and TRBJ1-4; 7 bases agree with TRBD1. The germline V gene encodes CDR1 MNHNY and CDR2 SVGAGI (reference sequence). V shed 2 bases and J 6 bases; nucleotides not matched to a gene: 6. This CDR3 spans 15 amino acids. CDR3 protein: CASSYRRGPDEKLFF. The CDR3 DNA reads as TGTGCCAGCAGTTACCGTAGGGGGCCGGATGAAAAACTGTTTTTT.

This rearrangement joins TRBV19 to TRBJ1-5, with D perhaps TRBD1 (5 bases). The CDR3 runs to 14 residues. Deletions cut 4 bases from V and 2 bases from J, with 9 bases between. Per germline, CDR1 LNHDA and CDR2 SQIVND (reference sequence). The CDR3 region is CASSTQARNQPQHF. The CDR3 nucleotides are TGTGCCAGTAGTACACAGGCGCGCAATCAGCCCCAGCATTTT.

This sequence joins TRBV2 and TRBJ1-2; 7 bases map to TRBD1. The CDR3 spans 15 residues. Germline V gene data show CDR1 as SNHLY and CDR2 as FYNNEI. V shed 5 bases and J 4 bases; nucleotides not matched to a gene: 10. As DNA, the CDR3 is TGTGCCAGCAGTCAGGGACAGCCGCTCTCCTATGGCTACACCTTC. Protein: CASSQGQPLSYGYTF.

This chain connects TRBV5-6 to TRBJ1-2; no firm D call. The CDR3 sequence is 13 residues long. Germline-derived CDR1 and CDR2 are SGHDT and YYEEEE. Trimming pared 1 base from V and 5 bases from J, leaving 9 bases between. The CDR3 nucleotides read TGTGCCAGCAGCTTGCGCCCTAGGTATGGCTACACCTTC. This gives the protein CASSLRPRYGYTF. Variable domain in full (rest from reference TRBV5-6 and TRBJ1-2): DAGVTQSPTHLIKTRGQQVTLRCSPKSGHDTVSWYQQALGQGPQFIFQYYEEEERQRGNFPDRFSGHQFPNYSSELNVNALLLGDSALYLCASSLRPRYGYTFGSGTRLTVV.

V is TRBV28 and J is TRBJ2-5; weak D call: TRBD1 (5 bases). The length of the CDR3 is 17 residues. CDR1 is MDHEN, CDR2 SYDVKM, per germline. V lost 5 bases and J 1 base, leaving 20 bases between the germline ends. This chain's CDR3 is CASSPPPTGLGQETQYF. CDR3 nucleotides: TGTGCCAGCAGTCCCCCCCCAACAGGCCTAGGCCAAGAGACCCAGTACTTC.

The V gene is TRBV7-2, the J gene TRBJ2-1; the match to TRBD2 covers 12 bases. J was trimmed by 7 bases and V by 0 bases; bases with no gene match: 4. CDR1 and CDR2 (germline): SGHTA, FQGNSA. The CDR3 has 16 residues. CDR3 region: CASSLALAGGQNEQFF. The CDR3 coding sequence is TGTGCCAGCAGCTTAGCCCTAGCGGGAGGGCAGAATGAGCAGTTCTTC.

V is TRBV5-1 and J is TRBJ1-6, with D maybe TRBD1 (6 bases). V was pared by 2 bases and J by 7 bases, with 16 bases between. Germline values: CDR1 SGHRS, CDR2 YFSETQ. The CDR3 is made up of 16 amino acids. The CDR3 region has the DNA TGCGCCAGCAGCTTACAGGGCTCTTCTACGAATTCACCCCTCCACTTT. Translated: CASSLQGSSTNSPLHF.

The chain joins TRBV7-2 to TRBJ1-4; tentative D call: TRBD1 (5 bases). CDR3 length: 15 residues. Per germline, CDR1 SGHTA and CDR2 FQGNSA. V gave up 1 base and J gave up 8 bases, with 14 bases separating them. The CDR3 DNA reads TGTGCCAGCAGCTTAGATTCGGGGGAGCGGGAAAAACTGTTTTTT. Protein product: CASSLDSGEREKLFF.

The rearrangement uses TRBV18 and TRBJ2-7; 7 bases agree with TRBD2. CDR3 length: 14 residues. Germline trimming cut 3 bases from V and 2 bases from J; bases unmatched to any gene: 4. CDR1 and CDR2 (germline): KGHSH, LQKENI. The DNA of the CDR3 is TGTGCCAGCTCACCGACTAGCAGACCCTACGAGCAGTACTTC. Protein product: CASSPTSRPYEQYF.

The V and J genes are TRBV9 and TRBJ1-6, with a weak D call TRBD1 (6 bases). The ends were cut back, 3 bases at V and 7 bases at J, with 8 bases in the middle. This CDR3 is 13 amino acids long. CDR1 SGDLS and CDR2 YYNGEE come from the germline V gene. Written as DNA, the CDR3 is TGTGCCAGCAGCGCCCAGGGGAATTCACCCCTCCACTTT. Protein sequence: CASSAQGNSPLHF.

The chain employs TRBV2 and TRBJ1-5; TRBD1 aligns across 7 bases. CDR3 length: 13 residues. The J segment lost 7 bases and the V segment lost 6 bases, leaving 6 bases of the junction unmatched. Germline V CDR1 and CDR2: SNHLY, FYNNEI. The CDR3: CASSTETGQPQHF. The CDR3 DNA reads as TGTGCCAGCAGCACGGAGACAGGGCAGCCCCAGCATTTT.

This chain uses TRBV14 with TRBJ2-1; D is perhaps TRBD2 (5 bases). The germline gives CDR1 SGHDN, CDR2 FVKESK. This CDR3 has 15 residues. Trimming left V 2 bases short and J 6 bases short, with 14 bases between. CDR3 in DNA: TGTGCCAGCAGCCAAAGGGAGTCGAAGCGCAATGAGCAGTTCTTC. As protein: CASSQRESKRNEQFF.

CDR3 DNA sequence: TGTGCCAGCAGCTCCGATTGGACAGGTAATCAGCCCCAGCATTTT. It specifies CASSSDWTGNQPQHF. V and J are TRBV11-2 and TRBJ1-5; 7 bases line up with TRBD1. CDR1 and CDR2 (germline): SGHAT, FQNNGV. Germline trimming cut 4 bases from V and 4 bases from J; bases unmatched to any gene: 7. The CDR3 contains 15 residues.

The genes are TRBV10-1 and TRBJ1-1; D might be TRBD1 (5 bases). The length of the CDR3 is 14 residues. V gave up 6 bases and J gave up 3 bases, with 14 bases separating them. CDR1 is WNHNN and CDR2 is SYGVQD in the germline V gene (reference sequence). This CDR3 is CASRGLLGDTEAFF. DNA of the CDR3: TGCGCCAGCAGGGGGCTTCTTGGTGACACTGAAGCTTTCTTT.

The chain links TRBV7-9 to TRBJ1-2; D not certain. Germline V gene sequence: CDR1 SEHNR, CDR2 FQNEAQ (reference sequence). Trimming took off 7 bases at V and 0 bases at J, with 15 bases between the two ends. The CDR3 consists of 15 residues. This CDR3 is CASTMGSGTNYGYTF. The CDR3 coding sequence is TGTGCCAGCACTATGGGGTCCGGGACTAACTATGGCTACACCTTC.

The chain has TRBV28 and TRBJ2-5; 8 bases match TRBD1. The V gene end was trimmed by 4 bases and the J gene end by 5 bases; junction bases not matched to a gene: 9. This CDR3 comprises 15 residues. The germline V gene encodes CDR1 MDHEN and CDR2 SYDVKM. The CDR3 bases are TGTGCCAGCAGTTGGGTACAGGGGGTAGGCGAGACCCAGTACTTC. This sequence encodes CASSWVQGVGETQYF.

J is TRBJ2-2 and V is TRBV5-4; TRBD1 is a possible D gene (6 bases). The germline gives CDR1 SGHNT, CDR2 YYREEE (reference sequence). Trimming took 4 bases from V and 6 from J, leaving 19 bases between them. This CDR3 spans 16 amino acids. This CDR3 is CASSTGGQLTPGELFF. As DNA, the CDR3 is TGTGCCAGCAGCACCGGTGGACAGCTAACACCCGGGGAGCTGTTTTTT.

V usage is TRBV20-1 and J usage is TRBJ1-4, with 8 bases that match TRBD1. The CDR3 is made up of 15 amino acids. The germline V gene encodes CDR1 DFQATT and CDR2 SNEGSKA (reference sequence). J lost 7 bases, V lost 3 bases, and 10 bases had no gene match. The CDR3 region has the DNA TGCAGTGCTAGTTTTTCAGTGACAGGGGCTGAAAAACTGTTTTTT. Translation: CSASFSVTGAEKLFF.

This chain links TRBV5-4 with TRBJ1-1, with TRBD1 matching 7 bases. In germline, CDR1 is SGHNT, CDR2 YYREEE (reference sequence). The V and J ends lost 4 bases and 3 bases, in that order; junction bases with no gene match: 0. CDR3 length equals 12 residues. The DNA for the CDR3 is TGTGCCAGCAGCGACAGGGACACTGAAGCTTTCTTT. Protein sequence: CASSDRDTEAFF.

V gene TRBV6-5 combines with J gene TRBJ1-6, with a possible D match to TRBD1 (6 bases). The CDR3 runs to 14 residues. Germline V gene sequence: CDR1 MNHEY, CDR2 SVGAGI. Trimming took 6 bases from V and 10 from J, leaving 16 bases between them. The CDR3 bases are TGTGCCAGCAGGTCATTCAGGGGTCGGTCACCCCTCCACTTT. This encodes CASRSFRGRSPLHF.